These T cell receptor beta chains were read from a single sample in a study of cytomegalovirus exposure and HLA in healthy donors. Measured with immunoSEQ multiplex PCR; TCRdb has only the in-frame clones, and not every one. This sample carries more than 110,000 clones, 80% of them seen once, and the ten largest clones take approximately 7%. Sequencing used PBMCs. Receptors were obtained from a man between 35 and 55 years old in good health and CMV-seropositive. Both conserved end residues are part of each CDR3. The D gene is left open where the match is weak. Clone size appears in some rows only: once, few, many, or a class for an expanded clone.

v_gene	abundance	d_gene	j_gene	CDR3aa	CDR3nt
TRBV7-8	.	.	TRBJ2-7	CASSLILAGDVYEQYF	TGTGCCAGCAGCTTAATCTTGGCAGGGGACGTATACGAGCAGTACTTC
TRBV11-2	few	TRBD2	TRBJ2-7	CASSPPAGPNEQYF	TGTGCCAGCAGCCCGCCAGCGGGACCCAACGAGCAGTACTTC
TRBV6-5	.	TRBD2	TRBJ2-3	CASSYSRGGDTQYF	TGTGCCAGCAGTTACTCGCGGGGGGGGGATACGCAGTATTTT
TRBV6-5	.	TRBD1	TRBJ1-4	CASSTNRGEGEKLFF	TGTGCCAGCAGTACCAACAGGGGGGAGGGTGAAAAACTGTTTTTT
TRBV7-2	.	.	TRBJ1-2	CASSPLDGGLYGYTF	TGTGCCAGCAGCCCCCTTGATGGAGGCCTCTATGGCTACACCTTC
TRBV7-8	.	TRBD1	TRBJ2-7	CASSPQDRLSYEQYF	TGTGCCAGCAGCCCCCAGGACAGGCTGTCCTACGAGCAGTACTTC
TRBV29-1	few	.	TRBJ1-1	CSTHRSAEAFF	TGCAGCACTCACAGGTCGGCTGAAGCTTTCTTT
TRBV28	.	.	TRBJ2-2	CASSRTAGLGRRGELFF	TGTGCCAGCAGTCGAACCGCCGGACTCGGACGCCGAGGGGAGCTGTTTTTT
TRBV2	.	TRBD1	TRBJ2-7	CASRLGQGGYEQYF	TGTGCCAGCAGATTAGGACAGGGCGGCTACGAGCAGTACTTC
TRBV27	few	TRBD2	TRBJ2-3	CASSFRRGATDTQYF	TGTGCCAGCAGTTTCCGGCGGGGGGCCACAGATACGCAGTATTTT
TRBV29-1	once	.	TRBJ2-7	CSVLTSSYEQYF	TGCAGCGTTCTGACTAGCTCCTACGAGCAGTACTTC
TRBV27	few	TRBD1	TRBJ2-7	CASSQGQGALYEQYF	TGTGCCAGCAGTCAAGGACAGGGGGCTCTCTACGAGCAGTACTTC
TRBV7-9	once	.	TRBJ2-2	CASRGQYTGELFF	TGTGCCAGCAGAGGACAGTACACCGGGGAGCTGTTTTTT
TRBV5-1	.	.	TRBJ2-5	CASSLYAGEETQYF	TGCGCCAGCAGCTTGTATGCAGGGGAAGAGACCCAGTACTTC
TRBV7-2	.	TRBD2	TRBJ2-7	CASSMGLAEGEQYF	TGTGCCAGCAGCATGGGACTAGCGGAGGGCGAGCAGTACTTC
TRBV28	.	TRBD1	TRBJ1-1	CASSRDRVMNTEAFF	TGTGCCAGCAGTCGGGACAGGGTTATGAACACTGAAGCTTTCTTT
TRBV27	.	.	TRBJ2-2	CASSLQRDYTGELFF	TGTGCCAGCAGTTTACAGCGAGATTACACCGGGGAGCTGTTTTTT
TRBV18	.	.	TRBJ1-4	CASSQQNPPNEKLFF	TGTGCCAGCTCACAACAGAACCCACCTAATGAAAAACTGTTTTTT
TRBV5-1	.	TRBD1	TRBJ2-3	CASSLDRGADTQYF	TGCGCCAGCAGCTTGGACAGGGGGGCAGATACGCAGTATTTT
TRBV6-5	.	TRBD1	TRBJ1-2	CASSRTGQGRYGYTF	TGTGCCAGCAGTCGAACGGGACAGGGACGCTATGGCTACACCTTC
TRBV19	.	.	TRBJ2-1	CASSIGSYNEQFF	TGTGCCAGTAGTATAGGCAGCTACAATGAGCAGTTCTTC
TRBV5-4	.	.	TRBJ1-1	CAGGGVNTEAFF	TGTGCCGGCGGGGGAGTGAACACTGAAGCTTTCTTT
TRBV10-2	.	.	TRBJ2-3	CASSFSPFGVGTDTQYF	TGCGCCAGCAGTTTTTCCCCTTTCGGGGTCGGAACAGATACGCAGTATTTT
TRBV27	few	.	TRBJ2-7	CASRQNRDVHYEQYF	TGTGCCAGCAGGCAGAACAGGGATGTTCACTACGAGCAGTACTTC
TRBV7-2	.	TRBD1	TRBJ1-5	CASSLKLGSDRVHHQPQHF	TGTGCCAGCAGCTTAAAACTGGGCTCGGACAGGGTTCATCATCAGCCCCAGCATTTT
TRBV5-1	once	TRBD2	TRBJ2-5	CASSSEVGGVQETQYF	TGCGCCAGCTCCTCAGAGGTGGGGGGGGTCCAAGAGACCCAGTACTTC
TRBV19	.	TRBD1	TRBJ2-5	CASSMVGQGSRRVAETQYF	TGTGCCAGTAGTATGGTGGGACAGGGATCACGAAGAGTTGCCGAGACCCAGTACTTC
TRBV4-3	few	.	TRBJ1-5	CASSQGRAGPQHF	TGCGCCAGCAGCCAAGGGAGGGCGGGCCCCCAGCATTTT
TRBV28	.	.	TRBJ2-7	CASSLIPLGKGGVHEQYF	TGTGCCAGCAGTTTAATTCCTCTTGGGAAGGGAGGCGTCCACGAGCAGTACTTC
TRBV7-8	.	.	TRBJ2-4	CASSLTLGTKNIQYF	TGTGCCAGCAGTTTAACTCTCGGGACTAAAAACATTCAGTACTTC